One and the same sample provided the 27 T cell receptor beta chains below, sequenced in a study of CD8+ T cells in alopecia areata. Extraction of RNA preceded its reverse transcription into cDNA, which served as the sequencing template. The protocol was immunoSEQ multiplex PCR, while the TCRdb copy is restricted to in-frame clones and leaves out a portion. The sample presents roughly 120,000 clones, none singletons. What was sequenced was lesional skin. These receptors were taken from a C3H/HeJ mouse with alopecia areata. MHC haplotype of the mouse line: H2-k.

This clone was recorded a few times. Germline and genes: mouse. The sequence runs out 4 residues before the end of the CDR3; the remainder is reconstructed from the germline J gene. The V and J genes are TRBV1 and TRBJ1-1, with D hard to call. V lost 0 bases and J lost 0, with 11 bases in between. The CDR3 loop spans 16 amino acids. Germline lookup yields CDR1 NSQYPW and CDR2 LRSPGD (reference sequence). The DNA read from the CDR3 is TGCACCTGCAGTGCAGATCACCACAATGCAAACACA. Translating gives CTCSADHHNANT. The entire CDR3 protein is CTCSADHHNANTEVFF.

Turning to this clone: Mouse names are used for the genes. The read comes to an end 4 residues before the CDR3 does, leaving the germline J gene to fill in the end. The V call is TRBV13-3, the J call TRBJ2-7; perhaps TRBD1 as D (6 bases). CDR3 length: 14 amino acids. The V end was cut by 5 bases, the J end by 0 bases, with 12 bases between. The germline CDR1 and CDR2 sequences are NNHDY and SYVADS. The part of the CDR3 DNA that was read is TGTGCCAGCAGGCAGGGGCCGAGCTCCTAT. This gives the protein CASRQGPSSY. The whole CDR3 sequence is CASRQGPSSYEQYF.

This clone has more than one count but fewer than ten. The germline and genes are mouse ones. The read terminates 4 residues before the CDR3 end, so the remaining end is supplied by the germline J gene. This chain joins TRBV13-3 and TRBJ2-3, with 9 bases fitting TRBD2. The V gene's germline CDR1 is NNHDY and CDR2 SYVADS. CDR3 length: 16 residues. Unmatched junction bases numbered 8, after V lost 4 bases and J lost 2 bases. The sequenced CDR3 bases are TGTGCCAGCAGTATCGGGACTGGGTGGAATGCAGAA. This gives the protein CASSIGTGWNAE. The CDR3, in full, reads CASSIGTGWNAETLYF.

This clone was observed many times. Gene names are mouse gene names. The CDR3 end lies 4 residues beyond the end of the read and is filled in from the germline J gene. The sample contains more than one DNA sequence encoding this CDR3. This chain connects TRBV13-1 to TRBJ2-1; possibly TRBD1 for D (7 bases). Trimming pared 0 bases from V and 1 base from J, leaving 11 bases between. Germline V gives CDR1 NSHNY, CDR2 SYGAGN. The CDR3 loop spans 16 amino acids. The covered CDR3 bases are TGTGCCAGCAGTGATGCAGGAGGGGGCAACTATGCT. The encoded protein is CASSDAGGGNYA. The full CDR3 is CASSDAGGGNYAEQFF.

Note on this clone: Gene names denote mouse genes. The read is 4 residues too short to cover the CDR3 end, so that end is filled in from the germline J gene. This chain uses TRBV1 with TRBJ2-1, with D possibly being TRBD1 (5 bases). Trimming left V 2 bases short and J 1 base short, with 9 bases between. The CDR3 totals 15 residues. Germline V gene data show CDR1 as NSQYPW and CDR2 as LRSPGD (reference sequence). CDR3 region: CTCSALAGNYAEQFF. CDR3 DNA, as far as it was read: TGCACCTGCAGTGCATTGGCAGGGAACTATGCT.

This clone was observed a few times. All gene names here are mouse names. The read finishes 4 residues shy of the CDR3 end, and the germline J gene is used to complete it. J is TRBJ2-5 and V is TRBV13-2; 8 bases are shared with TRBD1. This CDR3 comprises 15 residues. The germline V gene encodes CDR1 NNHNN and CDR2 SYGAGS (reference sequence). CDR3 DNA (partial): TGTGCCAGCGGTGATGCAGCGGACAGGGATGAC. Its translation is CASGDAADRDD. From start to end, the CDR3 is CASGDAADRDDTQYF.

Concerning this clone itself: TCRdb's protein and the translated DNA diverge at residue 13; the protein reported here is the translation of the DNA. Mouse names are used for the genes. The CDR3: CASSIRRGLSGNTLYF. CDR3 DNA (partial): TGTGCCAGCAGTATACGCAGGGGGCTTTCTGGAAATACG. This sequence joins TRBV19 and TRBJ1-3; TRBD1 agrees at 8 bases. The read ends 3 residues shy of where the CDR3 ends; the end is completed using the germline J gene. Germline-derived CDR1 and CDR2 are FNHDT and SITEND (reference sequence). The CDR3 has 16 residues. The ends lost 1 base at V and 0 bases at J; junction bases unmatched: 3.

A word on this clone: Gene names and germline match the mouse. The read terminates 4 residues ahead of where the CDR3 ends, so the germline J gene completes it. This chain links TRBV13-1 with TRBJ2-5; TRBD1 matches 7 bases. Germline V gene lookup returns CDR1 NSHNY and CDR2 SYGAGN. The CDR3 is 14 residues long. J was trimmed by 3 bases and V by 3 bases; bases with no gene match: 4. The sequenced part of the CDR3 DNA is TGTGCCAGCAGTGTCCAGGGGGTGCAAGAC. Protein product: CASSVQGVQD. The whole CDR3 sequence reads CASSVQGVQDTQYF.

This clone occurred many times. Gene names are mouse gene names. The read ends 4 residues early relative to the CDR3; the germline J gene fills the gap. The chain employs TRBV31 and TRBJ2-3; no firm D call. Between the trimmed V and J ends, which lost 1 base and 0 bases, there was a span of 8 bases. The length of the CDR3 is 14 residues. Germline loops: CDR1 GKSSPN, CDR2 SITVG. The CDR3 spells CAWSRDFSAETLYF. The sequenced part of the CDR3 DNA is TGTGCCTGGAGTCGAGACTTTAGTGCAGAA.

This clone showed up many times. Mouse names are used for the genes. The CDR3 region is CASSDDRGLNYAEQFF. CDR3 bases read: TGTGCCAGCAGTGATGACAGGGGGCTGAACTATGCT. This rearrangement joins TRBV13-1 to TRBJ2-1; TRBD1 matches at 9 bases. The read is 4 residues too short to cover the CDR3 end, so that end is filled in from the germline J gene. Trimming removed 0 bases from V and 1 base from J; junction bases left unmatched: 2. CDR1 NSHNY and CDR2 SYGAGN come from the germline V gene. CDR3 length: 16 residues.

As concerns this clone: All gene names here are mouse names. Coverage ceases 4 residues before the CDR3 finishes, and the germline J gene fills in the end. The rearrangement uses TRBV1 and TRBJ1-2; 9 bases are a match to TRBD1. The germline V gene encodes CDR1 NSQYPW and CDR2 LRSPGD (reference sequence). The CDR3 runs 16 residues. The V segment lost 0 bases and the J segment 2 bases; nucleotides outside the gene matches: 4. This chain's CDR3 is CTCSADLGTGNSDYTF. The CDR3 bases that were read are TGCACCTGCAGTGCAGATCTGGGGACAGGGAACTCC.

This clone was detected only a few times. Gene names follow the mouse nomenclature. The read terminates 4 residues before the CDR3 end, so the remaining end is supplied by the germline J gene. The genes are TRBV19 and TRBJ1-1, with D possibly being TRBD1 (5 bases). The CDR3 covers 15 residues. Germline lookup yields CDR1 FNHDT and CDR2 SITEND (reference sequence). Trimming shortened V by 2 bases and J by 0 bases, and 11 bases separated the two germline ends. The CDR3 bases that were read are TGTGCCAGCAGTATCCAGGACAAAACAAACACA. This translates into CASSIQDKTNT. The CDR3 as a whole reads CASSIQDKTNTEVFF.

A few counts support this clone. Genes here carry mouse names. The CDR3 end lies 4 residues beyond the end of the read and is filled in from the germline J gene. This chain connects TRBV19 to TRBJ2-1; D is unresolved. Germline CDR1 and CDR2: FNHDT and SITEND (reference sequence). The CDR3 loop spans 12 amino acids. Trimming took 5 bases from V and 4 from J, leaving 7 bases between them. The CDR3 sequence is CASSKQYAEQFF. CDR3 DNA (partial): TGTGCCAGCAGCAAACAGTATGCT.

This clone was counted at least ten times. Mouse gene names and germline throughout. The CDR3 goes on 4 residues after the read ends, and that part is filled in from the germline J gene. The chain couples TRBV1 to TRBJ2-1; TRBD2 aligns across 12 bases. Germline V gene lookup returns CDR1 NSQYPW and CDR2 LRSPGD (reference sequence). Germline trimming cut 4 bases from V and 4 bases from J; bases unmatched to any gene: 2. The CDR3 loop spans 15 amino acids. CDR3 amino acids: CTCSETGGAYAEQFF. The sequenced CDR3 bases are TGCACCTGCAGTGAGACTGGGGGGGCTTATGCT.

This clone was seen a few times. The genes and germline here are from mouse. The CDR3 is cut off 4 residues early in the read; its end comes from the germline J gene. V usage is TRBV17 and J usage is TRBJ2-5; 10 nucleotides match TRBD2. V lost 0 bases, J lost 2 bases, and 2 bases stayed unmatched. The CDR3 spans 16 residues. CDR1 is MNHDT, CDR2 YYDKIL, per germline. CDR3 protein: CASSRELGGLQDTQYF. CDR3 bases read: TGTGCTAGCAGTAGAGAGCTGGGGGGGCTCCAAGAC.

This clone has just a few counts. The germline and genes are mouse ones. The missing CDR3 end, 4 residues past where the read stops, is filled in from the germline J gene. The rearrangement uses TRBV19 and TRBJ2-3; maybe TRBD2 (6 bases). Deletions cut 6 bases from V and 1 base from J, with 15 bases between. The CDR3 totals 15 residues. CDR1 and CDR2 from the germline V gene are FNHDT and SITEND (reference sequence). The CDR3 protein is CASTFDWSGAETLYF. The CDR3 bases that were read are TGTGCCAGCACCTTCGACTGGTCTGGTGCAGAA.

About this clone: Gene and germline names: mouse. The read terminates 4 residues ahead of where the CDR3 ends, so the germline J gene completes it. V is TRBV13-2 and J is TRBJ1-2, with D hard to call. The length of the CDR3 is 11 residues. Germline V CDR1 and CDR2: NNHNN, SYGAGS (reference sequence). Trimming shortened V by 8 bases and J by 2 bases, and 7 bases separated the two germline ends. This CDR3 reads CASRHNSDYTF. The sequenced CDR3 bases are TGTGCCAGTCGACACAACTCC.

This clone was detected only a few times. Gene names denote mouse genes. The sequenced fragment ends 4 residues before the CDR3 boundary, so the rest is inferred from the germline J gene. This chain links TRBV13-2 with TRBJ2-3; a weak D match, TRBD1 (5 bases). Trimming took off 0 bases at V and 0 bases at J, with 11 bases between the two ends. The V gene's germline CDR1 is NNHNN and CDR2 SYGAGS (reference sequence). The CDR3 length is 16 residues. The part of the CDR3 DNA that was read is TGTGCCAGCGGTGATGCAACGACAGATAGTGCAGAA. Translation: CASGDATTDSAE. The whole CDR3 protein is CASGDATTDSAETLYF.

Comments on this clone: The listed genes are named as in mouse. The read ends 4 residues shy of where the CDR3 ends; the end is completed using the germline J gene. The V and J genes are TRBV19 and TRBJ1-4, with unresolved D. V was pared by 6 bases and J by 2 bases, with 8 bases between. CDR1 FNHDT and CDR2 SITEND come from the germline V gene (reference sequence). The CDR3 runs to 13 residues. The chain's CDR3 is CASMHTSNERLFF. CDR3 DNA (partial): TGTGCCAGCATGCACACGTCCAACGAA.

This clone came up many times. These gene names are mouse names. The read gets to within 4 residues of the CDR3 end, and the germline J gene fills in the rest. This chain uses TRBV13-3 with TRBJ2-1; weak D call: TRBD2 (5 bases). This CDR3 comprises 15 residues. V was cut by 1 base and J by 0 bases, with 8 bases left in between. CDR1 NNHDY and CDR2 SYVADS come from the germline V gene. The CDR3 is CASSDSGSNYAEQFF. CDR3 DNA, as far as it was read: TGTGCCAGCAGTGATTCTGGGAGTAACTATGCT.

Remarks on this clone: Each gene name is a mouse one. The CDR3 end falls 4 residues outside the read, so it is completed with the germline J gene. The chain links TRBV13-3 to TRBJ2-5; 14 bases map to TRBD2. J gave up 2 bases and V 4 bases, and 9 bases lay outside the gene matches. Germline lookup yields CDR1 NNHDY and CDR2 SYVADS. This CDR3 region has 18 residues. The CDR3: CASSTGTGGARGQDTQYF. The DNA read from the CDR3 is TGTGCCAGCAGTACCGGGACTGGGGGGGCGCGGGGCCAAGAC.

In regard to this clone: The listed genes are named as in mouse. The DNA ends 4 residues before the CDR3 does, and the rest of the CDR3 is filled in from the germline J gene. This rearrangement joins TRBV13-3 to TRBJ2-4, with 8 positions matching TRBD1. The V gene's germline CDR1 is NNHDY and CDR2 SYVADS. The length of the CDR3 is 15 residues. Trimming took 4 bases from V and 1 from J; bases not matched to a gene: 5. The covered CDR3 bases are TGTGCCAGCAGTATGGACAGGGAAGGTCAAAAC. It translates to CASSMDREGQN. The entire CDR3 reads CASSMDREGQNTLYF.

This clone was found a few times. Germline and genes: mouse. The read stops 4 residues short of the end of the CDR3; the missing end is completed from the germline J gene. This rearrangement joins TRBV1 to TRBJ2-7; 10 bases match TRBD1. The CDR3 is 14 amino acids. Looked up from germline, CDR1 is NSQYPW and CDR2 is LRSPGD (reference sequence). The DNA read from the CDR3 is TGCACCTGCAGTGGAAGACAGGGGGCGGAT. Protein: CTCSGRQGAD. In full, the CDR3 reads CTCSGRQGADEQYF.

As to this clone: The TCRdb protein and the DNA translation do not line up at residue 14; the protein shown here was made by translating the DNA. All gene names here are mouse names. The read falls 3 residues short of the CDR3 end, and the missing part is taken from the germline J gene. The chain is built from TRBV13-3 and TRBJ1-3, with a possible D match to TRBD1 (5 bases). This CDR3 comprises 17 residues. Trimming removed 0 bases at V and 0 bases at J, with 13 bases between. Germline V gene sequence: CDR1 NNHDY, CDR2 SYVADS. The sequenced part of the CDR3 DNA is TGTGCCAGCAGTGATGCAGAGCCCGACAGTTCTGGAAATACG. This codes for CASSDAEPDSSGNT. The CDR3 in its entirety is CASSDAEPDSSGNTLYF.

About this clone itself: Any gene name here is a mouse gene name. The read falls 4 residues short of the CDR3 end, and the missing part is taken from the germline J gene. This chain joins TRBV19 and TRBJ2-7; maybe TRBD2 (6 bases). Germline lookup yields CDR1 FNHDT and CDR2 SITEND (reference sequence). This CDR3 spans 14 amino acids. Trimming pared 2 bases from V and 0 bases from J, leaving 9 bases between. The CDR3 loop reads CASSIDWISYEQYF. The sequenced CDR3 bases are TGTGCCAGCAGTATCGACTGGATCTCCTAT. Variable domain in full (rest from reference TRBV19 and TRBJ2-7): GGIITQTPKFLIGQEGQKLTLKCQQNFNHDTMYWYRQDSGKGLRLIYYSITENDLQKGDLSEGYDASREKKSSFSLTVTSAQKNEMAVFLCASSIDWISYEQYFGPGTRLTVL.

This clone occurred a few times. These gene names are mouse names. The CDR3 goes on 4 residues after the read ends, and that part is filled in from the germline J gene. The chain carries TRBV1 and TRBJ2-2, with D possibly TRBD1 on 5 matching bases. Germline V gives CDR1 NSQYPW, CDR2 LRSPGD (reference sequence). The CDR3 runs to 13 residues. The V end was cut by 5 bases, the J end by 5 bases, with 9 bases between. CDR3 DNA, as far as it was read: TGCACCTGCAGTCCCCGACAGACCGGG. This sequence encodes CTCSPRQTG. The full CDR3 protein reads CTCSPRQTGQLYF. The whole variable domain, filled in from reference TRBV1 and TRBJ2-2, reads VTLLEQNPRWRLVPRGQAVNLRCILKNSQYPWMSWYQQDLQKQLQWLFTLRSPGDKEVKSLPGADYLATRVTDTELRLQVANMSQGRTLYCTCSPRQTGQLYFGEGSKLTVL.

Details on this clone: Mouse names are used for the genes. The read ends 4 residues shy of where the CDR3 ends; the end is completed using the germline J gene. The chain combines TRBV1 with TRBJ2-3; the match to TRBD1 covers 8 bases. In germline, CDR1 is NSQYPW, CDR2 LRSPGD (reference sequence). V gave up 3 bases and J gave up 0 bases; unmatched junction bases: 5. This CDR3 is 16 amino acids long. The CDR3: CTCSAPQGASAETLYF. The part of the CDR3 DNA that was read is TGCACCTGCAGTGCGCCCCAGGGGGCTAGTGCAGAA.